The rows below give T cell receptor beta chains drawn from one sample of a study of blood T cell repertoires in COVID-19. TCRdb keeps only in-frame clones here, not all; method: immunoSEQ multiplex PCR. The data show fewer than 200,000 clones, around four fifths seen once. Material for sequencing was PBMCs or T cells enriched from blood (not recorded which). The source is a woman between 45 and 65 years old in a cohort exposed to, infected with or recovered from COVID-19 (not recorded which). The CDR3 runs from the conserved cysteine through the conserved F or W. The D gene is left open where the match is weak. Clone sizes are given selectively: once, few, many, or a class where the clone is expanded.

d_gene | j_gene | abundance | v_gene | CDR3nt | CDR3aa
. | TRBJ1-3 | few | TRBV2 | TGTGCCAGCTTTGGGGGGGCGGCCGGAAACACCATATATTTT | CASFGGAAGNTIYF
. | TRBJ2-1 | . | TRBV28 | TGTGCCAGCAGTCCCCCGCCCCTTGAGAATGAGCAGTTCTTC | CASSPPPLENEQFF
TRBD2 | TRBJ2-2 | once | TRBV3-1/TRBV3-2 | TGTGCCAGCAGCCAACGGACTAGCGGGGGGGACGGGGAGCTGTTTTTT | CASSQRTSGGDGELFF
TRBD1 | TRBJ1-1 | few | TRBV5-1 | TGCGCCAGCAGCTTGATGGCAGGGGGCGGCGTCACTGAAGCTTTCTTT | CASSLMAGGGVTEAFF
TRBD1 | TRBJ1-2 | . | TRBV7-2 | TGTGCCAGCAGTTCTTATAACCCCGGGACAGGGAAAGGCTACACCTTC | CASSSYNPGTGKGYTF
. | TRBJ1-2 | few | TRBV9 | TGTGCCAGCAGCCCTAATACAGGGTCTGGCTACACCTTC | CASSPNTGSGYTF
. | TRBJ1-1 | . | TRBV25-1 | TGTGCCAGCAGCGCCTTAAGCGGTGGGGGCGGCGCGGACACTGAAGCTTTCTTT | CASSALSGGGGADTEAFF
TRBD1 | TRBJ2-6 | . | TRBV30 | TGTGCCTGGAGTGTTAGGGACAGCTTCTCTGGGGCCAACGTCCTGACTTTC | CAWSVRDSFSGANVLTF
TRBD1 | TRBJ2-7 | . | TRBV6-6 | TGTGCCAGCAGGGGTTCCGGACAGGATCCGAGTGAGCAGTACTTC | CASRGSGQDPSEQYF
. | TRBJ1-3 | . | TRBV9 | TGTGCCAGCAGCCCGCGAGGAAACACCATATATTTT | CASSPRGNTIYF
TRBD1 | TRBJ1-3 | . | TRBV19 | TGTGCCAGTAGTGTACCGGGACAGAGAAACACCATATATTTT | CASSVPGQRNTIYF
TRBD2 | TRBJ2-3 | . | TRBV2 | TGTGCCAGCAGTCTTGGGGCTAGCGGGGTTATAGATACGCAGTATTTT | CASSLGASGVIDTQYF
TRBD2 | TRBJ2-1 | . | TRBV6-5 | TGTGCCAGCAGAACTAGCGGATCCTTCAATGAGCAGTTCTTC | CASRTSGSFNEQFF
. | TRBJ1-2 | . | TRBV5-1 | TGCGCCAGCAGCTTGGATACGAGTCACTATGGCTACACCTTC | CASSLDTSHYGYTF
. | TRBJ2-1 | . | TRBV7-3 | TGTGCCAGCAGCCCCGTCTCGGGGGACTCCTACAATGAGCAGTTCTTC | CASSPVSGDSYNEQFF
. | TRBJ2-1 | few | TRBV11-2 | TGTGCCAGCAGCATAAACAATGAGCAGTTCTTC | CASSINNEQFF
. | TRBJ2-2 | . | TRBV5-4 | TGTGCCAGCAGCTTGGAACAGGGGAACACCGGGGAGCTGTTTTTT | CASSLEQGNTGELFF
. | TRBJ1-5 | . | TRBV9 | TGTGCCAGCAGCGCACAGGGCTCCAATCAGCCCCAGCATTTT | CASSAQGSNQPQHF
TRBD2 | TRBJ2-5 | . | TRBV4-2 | TGTGCCAGCAGCCCACTAGCGCCGATGGAAGAGACCCAGTACTTC | CASSPLAPMEETQYF
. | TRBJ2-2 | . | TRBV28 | TGTGCCAGCAGACCGGACAGTCTGGACACCGGGGAGCTGTTTTTT | CASRPDSLDTGELFF
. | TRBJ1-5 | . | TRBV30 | TGTGCCTGGAGTGAAGCAAATCTAAATCAGCCCCAGCATTTT | CAWSEANLNQPQHF
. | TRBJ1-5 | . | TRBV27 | TGTGCCAGCAGTCTACAGGGTCGCAATCAGCCCCAGCATTTT | CASSLQGRNQPQHF
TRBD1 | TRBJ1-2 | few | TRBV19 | TGTGCCAGCAAGACAGGGGTTGGAGGCTACACCTTC | CASKTGVGGYTF
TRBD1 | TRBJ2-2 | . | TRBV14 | TGTGCCAGCAGCCAAGGACTGTCAGGGGGCGTCACCGGGGAGCTGTTTTTT | CASSQGLSGGVTGELFF
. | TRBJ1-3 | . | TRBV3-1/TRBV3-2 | TGTGCCAGCAGCCATGCCCTCGGTGGCTCTGGAAACACCATATATTTT | CASSHALGGSGNTIYF
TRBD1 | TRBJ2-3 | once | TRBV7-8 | TGTGCCAGCAGCTGGCCCAGGGACAGGGGAACAGATACGCAGTATTTT | CASSWPRDRGTDTQYF
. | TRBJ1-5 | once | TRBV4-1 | TGCGCCAGCAGCCAACGGGGTCGGGCAGGGGATCAGCCCCAGCATTTT | CASSQRGRAGDQPQHF
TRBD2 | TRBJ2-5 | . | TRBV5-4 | TGTGCCAGCAGCTTGTTGGTTAGCGGGGGGATTCAAGAGACCCAGTACTTC | CASSLLVSGGIQETQYF
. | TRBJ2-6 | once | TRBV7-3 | TGTGCCAGCAGCTTCAGGGGAGGGGCCAACGTCCTGACTTTC | CASSFRGGANVLTF